This is a list of T cell receptor beta chains from one sample in a study of OX40 agonist ivuxolimab in advanced cancers. Some clones are missing from TCRdb's copy, which holds only in-frame ones; the method was immunoSEQ multiplex PCR. Of tens of thousands of clones listed, about 90% are singletons. Sequenced material: CD4+ or CD8+ T cells sorted from blood, taken in a trial of the OX40 agonist ivuxolimab. Receptors were obtained from an adult with an advanced solid tumor such as melanoma, head and neck, liver or kidney cancer. The CDR3 runs from the conserved cysteine through the conserved F or W. The D gene is left open where the match is weak. Size is stated for part of the rows, as once, few or many counts, or as a class when the clone is expanded.

V: TRBV11-2
J: TRBJ2-1
length: 14
size: -
D: -
DNA: TGTGCCTCTTCACCGCTGGGTGGATTGGGGGAGCAGTTCTTC
CDR3: CASSPLGGLGEQFF

V: TRBV15
J: TRBJ2-7
length: 15
size: -
D: -
DNA: TGTGCCACCAGCAGAGATGGAGGGAGTGTCAACGAGCAGTACTTC
CDR3: CATSRDGGSVNEQYF

V: TRBV5-4
J: TRBJ2-1
length: 15
size: -
D: TRBD2
DNA: TGTGCCAGCAGCTTGGGACTAGCGGAGTACAATGAGCAGTTCTTC
CDR3: CASSLGLAEYNEQFF

V: TRBV6-5
J: TRBJ2-3
length: 14
size: -
D: TRBD1
DNA: TGTGCCAGCAGTCTCGGACAGGGTTTAGATACGCAGTATTTT
CDR3: CASSLGQGLDTQYF

V: TRBV27
J: TRBJ2-7
length: 13
size: -
D: -
DNA: TGTGCCAGCAGTTTAACCCCCACCTACGAGCAGTACTTC
CDR3: CASSLTPTYEQYF

V: TRBV4-3
J: TRBJ1-5
length: 18
size: -
D: TRBD1
DNA: TGCGCCAGCAGCCAAGTTCTACAGGGGGCCGGAGGCAATCAGCCCCAGCATTTT
CDR3: CASSQVLQGAGGNQPQHF

V: TRBV27
J: TRBJ2-2
length: 13
size: -
D: -
DNA: TGTGCCAGCGGCTACCCGAACACCGGGGAGCTGTTTTTT
CDR3: CASGYPNTGELFF

V: TRBV19
J: TRBJ2-7
length: 15
size: -
D: TRBD1
DNA: TGTGCCAGTAGTCCGGGACAGGGGAGCTCCTACGAGCAGTACTTC
CDR3: CASSPGQGSSYEQYF

V: TRBV2
J: TRBJ2-5
length: 12
size: -
D: -
DNA: TGTGCCAGCAGTGGCCGGGAGGAGACCCAGTACTTC
CDR3: CASSGREETQYF

V: TRBV9
J: TRBJ2-5
length: 19
size: once
D: TRBD2
DNA: TGTGCCAGCAGCGTAGCTGGAGGAGGGACTAGCGGACTCCAAGAGACCCAGTACTTC
CDR3: CASSVAGGGTSGLQETQYF

V: TRBV28
J: TRBJ2-1
length: 16
size: -
D: TRBD1
DNA: TGTGCCAGCAGTCCTACACAGGGGGCTAATTACAATGAGCAGTTCTTC
CDR3: CASSPTQGANYNEQFF

V: TRBV5-1
J: TRBJ2-1
length: 17
size: -
D: TRBD2
DNA: TGCGCCAGCAGCTTGATAGGGGCTAGCGGGAGTCAGGATGAGCAGTTCTTC
CDR3: CASSLIGASGSQDEQFF

V: TRBV27
J: TRBJ2-7
length: 13
size: -
D: -
DNA: TGTGCCAGCAGTTTATTTTACGGATACGAGCAGTACTTC
CDR3: CASSLFYGYEQYF

V: TRBV29-1
J: TRBJ2-1
length: 13
size: -
D: TRBD2
DNA: TGCAGCGTTGTTAGCGGGAGGGACAATGAGCAGTTCTTC
CDR3: CSVVSGRDNEQFF

V: TRBV28
J: TRBJ2-1
length: 15
size: few
D: TRBD1
DNA: TGTGCCAGCAGAGCTCTGACAGGGCCCTACAATGAGCAGTTCTTC
CDR3: CASRALTGPYNEQFF

V: TRBV13
J: TRBJ2-7
length: 16
size: -
D: TRBD1
DNA: TGTGCCAGCAGCCTAATGAACCGGGACAGGGGATACGAGCAGTACTTC
CDR3: CASSLMNRDRGYEQYF

V: TRBV11-2
J: TRBJ2-3
length: 13
size: -
D: -
DNA: TGTGCCAGCAGCTTAGCGGAGGGCCCTCCGCAGTATTTT
CDR3: CASSLAEGPPQYF

V: TRBV4-3
J: TRBJ2-7
length: 13
size: -
D: -
DNA: TGCGCCAGCAGCCCCGAGGGGTCCTACGAGCAGTACTTC
CDR3: CASSPEGSYEQYF

V: TRBV4-2
J: TRBJ1-3
length: 15
size: -
D: -
DNA: TGTGCCAGCAGCCAAGACTCGCTCTCTGGAAACACCATATATTTT
CDR3: CASSQDSLSGNTIYF

V: TRBV4-1
J: TRBJ1-1
length: 15
size: -
D: TRBD1
DNA: TGCGCCAGCAGCTGGGGACAGGGAGAGGACACTGAAGCTTTCTTT
CDR3: CASSWGQGEDTEAFF

V: TRBV7-9
J: TRBJ2-1
length: 14
size: -
D: -
DNA: TGTGCCAGCAGCGATAGCGAGACGTACAATGAGCAGTTCTTC
CDR3: CASSDSETYNEQFF

V: TRBV7-3
J: TRBJ2-3
length: 14
size: -
D: -
DNA: TGTGCCAGCAGCTTGGGTGCAAGCACAGATACGCAGTATTTT
CDR3: CASSLGASTDTQYF

V: TRBV27
J: TRBJ2-7
length: 16
size: -
D: TRBD2
DNA: TGTGCCAGCAGCCCAACCCTCGGACTAGCGGACTACGAGCAGTACTTC
CDR3: CASSPTLGLADYEQYF

V: TRBV2
J: TRBJ1-2
length: 13
size: few
D: -
DNA: TGTGCCAGTTCAATGGGCCTTGACTATGGCTACACCTTC
CDR3: CASSMGLDYGYTF

V: TRBV28
J: TRBJ2-1
length: 17
size: -
D: -
DNA: TGTGCCAGCAGTCCCGGTTTGGGGCCGAGCTCCTACAATGAGCAGTTCTTC
CDR3: CASSPGLGPSSYNEQFF

V: TRBV19
J: TRBJ1-5
length: 16
size: -
D: -
DNA: TGTGCCAGTAGTATAGAGGTCGGGGGTCTTTATCAGCCCCAGCATTTT
CDR3: CASSIEVGGLYQPQHF

V: TRBV7-9
J: TRBJ2-5
length: 15
size: once
D: TRBD2
DNA: TGTGCCAGCAGCTTACTTACGGGAGGATACGAGACCCAGTACTTC
CDR3: CASSLLTGGYETQYF

V: TRBV28
J: TRBJ2-3
length: 16
size: -
D: TRBD1
DNA: TGTGCCAGCAGTTTACCCCTGGACAGGGGCACAGATACGCAGTATTTT
CDR3: CASSLPLDRGTDTQYF

V: TRBV27
J: TRBJ2-1
length: 14
size: -
D: -
DNA: TGTGCCAGCTACCGGAGGGGGGTAGACAATGAGCAGTTCTTC
CDR3: CASYRRGVDNEQFF

V: TRBV23-1
J: TRBJ2-7
length: 18
size: -
D: TRBD1
DNA: TGCGCCAGCGACCAGGGGGGACAGGGAATGCCCCTCTCCTACGAGCAGTACTTC
CDR3: CASDQGGQGMPLSYEQYF

V: TRBV15
J: TRBJ1-5
length: 16
size: -
D: -
DNA: TGTGCCACCAGCAGAGATGTCACAGACAGCAATCAGCCCCAGCATTTT
CDR3: CATSRDVTDSNQPQHF

V: TRBV27
J: TRBJ1-5
length: 18
size: -
D: -
DNA: TGTGCCAGCAGTTCTCAGCCGGGACATTTATATAGCAATCAGCCCCAGCATTTT
CDR3: CASSSQPGHLYSNQPQHF